The 26 T cell receptor beta chains in this list originate from one sample, sequenced in a study of T cells after yellow fever vaccination. Using its own MiXCR run on the 5' RACE reads, TCRdb lists one record per CDR3 protein. The sample contains 100,000 to 150,000 distinct CDR3 sequences, over 8% of which appear only once. Material: CD8+ T cells sorted from PBMCs, obtained on the day of the yellow fever booster vaccination. The receptor set was obtained from a man aged 18-30 years who received the YFV17D yellow fever vaccine.

The CDR3 loop is CASSDPGTVYNEQFF. The DNA of the CDR3 is TGTGCCAGCAGCGACCCCGGGACAGTCTACAATGAGCAGTTCTTC. The chain has TRBV13 and TRBJ2-1; 7 bases are shared with TRBD1. Germline loops: CDR1 PRHDT, CDR2 FYEKMQ (reference sequence). V lost 5 bases, J lost 3 bases, and 7 bases stayed unmatched. The CDR3 consists of 15 residues.

This rearrangement joins TRBV20-1 to TRBJ1-3; D not resolved. V gave up 2 bases and J gave up 5 bases, with 10 bases separating them. The CDR3 contains 13 residues. The germline V gene has CDR1 DFQATT and CDR2 SNEGSKA (reference sequence). CDR3 protein: CSARMETRNTIYF. For the CDR3, the DNA is TGCAGTGCTAGAATGGAAACGAGAAACACCATATATTTT.

The V call is TRBV27, the J call TRBJ2-5, with TRBD2 matching 8 bases. The CDR3 sequence is 16 residues long. CDR1 and CDR2 from the germline V gene are MNHEY and SMNVEV (reference sequence). The trim removed 5 bases at V and 5 bases at J, leaving 13 bases unmatched. The CDR3 is CASSKTSVRSEETQYF. CDR3 nucleotide sequence: TGTGCCAGCAGTAAGACTAGCGTCCGGTCGGAGGAGACCCAGTACTTC.

The sample holds a few counts of this clonotype. The V and J genes are TRBV10-3 and TRBJ2-3, with 14 bases that match TRBD2. Germline-derived CDR1 and CDR2 are ENHRY and SYGVKD. CDR3 size: 17 residues. Trimming took 11 bases from V and 6 from J; bases not matched to a gene: 16. The CDR3 DNA follows: TGTGCCGCCTATGGGACTAGCGGGGGCTCGAGCCCGGATACGCAGTATTTT. It translates to CAAYGTSGGSSPDTQYF.

This clonotype was observed a few times. V is TRBV11-2 and J is TRBJ2-5, with 13 bases aligning to TRBD2. The CDR3 loop spans 18 amino acids. With V trimmed by 5 bases and J by 1 base, 10 bases remained unmatched. Germline lookup yields CDR1 SGHAT and CDR2 FQNNGV. The CDR3 DNA sequence: TGTGCCAGCAGCCCTGGGACTAGCGGGGACTTCCTCCAAGAGACCCAGTACTTC. This translates into CASSPGTSGDFLQETQYF.

The rearrangement links TRBV7-3 to TRBJ2-1; D is uncertain. This CDR3 is 13 amino acids long. CDR1 SGHTA and CDR2 FQGTGA come from the germline V gene. V was trimmed by 5 bases and J by 4 bases, leaving 9 bases between them. The CDR3 reads CASSPENYNEQFF. Here the CDR3 DNA reads TGTGCCAGCAGCCCAGAAAATTACAATGAGCAGTTCTTC. The variable domain in full, with the rest retrieved from reference TRBV7-3 and TRBJ2-1, is GAGVSQTPSNKVTEKGKYVELRCDPISGHTALYWYRQSLGQGPEFLIYFQGTGAADDSGLPNDRFFAVRPEGSVSTLKIQRTERGDSAVYLCASSPENYNEQFFGPGTRLTVL.

This clonotype was detected a few times. This chain uses TRBV18 with TRBJ2-1; 10 nucleotides agree with TRBD1. Per germline, CDR1 KGHSH and CDR2 LQKENI. This CDR3 has 15 residues. Unmatched junction bases numbered 6, after V lost 1 base and J lost 9 bases. CDR3 sequence (DNA): TGTGCCAGCTCACCACGTGGGACAGGGGTGCGTGAGCAGTTCTTC. Its translation is CASSPRGTGVREQFF. Supplemented by reference TRBV18 and TRBJ2-1, the full variable domain reads NAGVMQNPRHLVRRRGQEARLRCSPMKGHSHVYWYRQLPEEGLKFMVYLQKENIIDESGMPKERFSAEFPKEGPSILRIQQVVRGDSAAYFCASSPRGTGVREQFFGPGTRLTVL.

The CDR3 loop is CASSSLSQQETQYF. CDR3 nucleotide sequence: TGTGCCAGCAGCTCCCTGTCCCAACAAGAGACCCAGTACTTC. The chain joins TRBV7-9 to TRBJ2-5; D not resolved. The CDR3 has 14 amino acids. CDR1 is SEHNR and CDR2 is FQNEAQ in the germline V gene (reference sequence). V was shortened by 4 bases and J by 2 bases, with 11 bases between the two germline ends. Combining the CDR3 with reference TRBV7-9 and TRBJ2-5 gives the whole variable domain DTGVSQNPRHKITKRGQNVTFRCDPISEHNRLYWYRQTLGQGPEFLTYFQNEAQLEKSRLLSDRFSAERPKGSFSTLEIQRTEQGDSAMYLCASSSLSQQETQYFGPGTRLLVL.

The chain combines TRBV6-6 with TRBJ2-2; 8 nucleotides line up with TRBD2. Germline CDR1 MNHNY, CDR2 SVGAGI (reference sequence). The CDR3 consists of 15 residues. V was clipped by 6 bases and J by 5 bases; unmatched bases: 8. CDR3 DNA sequence: TGTGCCAGCAGCCCCGGGACTAGGCGGACCGGGGAGCTGTTTTTT. It specifies CASSPGTRRTGELFF.

The chain employs TRBV4-1 and TRBJ1-1; 8 bases fit TRBD1. Germline V gives CDR1 MGHRA, CDR2 YSYEKL. This CDR3 region has 14 residues. J gave up 8 bases and V 1 base, and 6 bases lay outside the gene matches. The chain's CDR3 is CASSQAQGALEAFF. The CDR3 bases are TGCGCCAGCAGCCAAGCGCAGGGGGCCTTAGAAGCTTTCTTT.

V gene TRBV15 combines with J gene TRBJ1-5; maybe TRBD1 (5 bases). Germline V gene lookup returns CDR1 LNHNV and CDR2 YYDKDF (reference sequence). Trimming stripped 3 bases from V and 7 bases from J, with 13 bases between. There are 14 residues in the CDR3. The DNA of the CDR3 is TGTGCCACCAGCAGGTCAGGGCTTGGGCAGCCCCAGCATTTT. This translates into CATSRSGLGQPQHF.

This clonotype showed up just a few times. The chain employs TRBV4-3 and TRBJ1-4, with no clear D. Germline V gene sequence: CDR1 LGHNA, CDR2 YSLEER. V was pared by 0 bases and J by 6 bases, with 11 bases between. There are 15 residues in the CDR3. The CDR3 protein is CASSQDQSYDEKLFF. The CDR3 DNA reads TGCGCCAGCAGCCAAGATCAATCCTATGATGAAAAACTGTTTTTT.

This clonotype was seen a few times. The J gene is TRBJ1-4, the V gene TRBV28; D possibly corresponds to TRBD1 (5 bases). This CDR3 comprises 13 residues. Germline V gene sequence: CDR1 MDHEN, CDR2 SYDVKM. Trimming cost V 10 bases and J 6 bases, with 15 bases left between them. The CDR3 spells CATWDGAYEKLFF. The CDR3 DNA reads TGTGCCACCTGGGACGGGGCTTATGAAAAACTGTTTTTT. Supplemented by reference TRBV28 and TRBJ1-4, the full variable domain reads DVKVTQSSRYLVKRTGEKVFLECVQDMDHENMFWYRQDPGLGLRLIYFSYDVKMKEKGDIPEGYSVSREKKERFSLILESASTNQTSMYLCATWDGAYEKLFFGSGTQLSVL.

This clonotype was recorded a few times. The rearrangement links TRBV7-3 to TRBJ2-1; D uncertain. This CDR3 region has 12 residues. With 4 bases removed from V and 8 bases from J, the gap between germline ends came to 9 bases. The germline V gene has CDR1 SGHTA and CDR2 FQGTGA. The CDR3 DNA follows: TGTGCCAGCAGCTCCCCAGACGATGAGCAGTTCTTC. It translates to CASSSPDDEQFF.

This clonotype was picked up a small number of times. The chain couples TRBV4-2 to TRBJ2-3; weak D call: TRBD2 (6 bases). Germline V lookup: CDR1 LGHNA, CDR2 YNFKEQ. V lost 0 bases to trimming and J lost 4 bases, with 11 bases between them. This CDR3 is 15 amino acids long. CDR3 sequence (DNA): TGTGCCAGCAGCCAAGATCTGGGAGGCGCAGATACGCAGTATTTT. Its protein product is CASSQDLGGADTQYF.

This chain uses TRBV9 with TRBJ2-3; D is perhaps TRBD2 (6 bases). The CDR3 extends over 15 amino acids. The germline V and J ends were trimmed by 2 bases and 4 bases, with 14 bases remaining between them. Per germline, CDR1 SGDLS and CDR2 YYNGEE. The CDR3: CASSVLASGPDTQYF. For the CDR3, the DNA is TGTGCCAGCAGCGTCCTAGCGAGTGGGCCAGATACGCAGTATTTT.

This clonotype was seen at least ten times. The gene calls are TRBV3-1 and TRBJ2-2; D is unresolved. The CDR3 contains 14 residues. Per the germline V gene, CDR1 is LGHDT and CDR2 is YNNKEL (reference sequence). Trimming shortened V by 0 bases and J by 7 bases, and 9 bases separated the two germline ends. CDR3 nucleotide sequence: TGTGCCAGCAGCCAAGATCAGTGGAACGGGGAGCTGTTTTTT. It yields the protein CASSQDQWNGELFF.

Only a few counts were recorded for this clonotype. This sequence joins TRBV9 and TRBJ2-2; D perhaps matches TRBD1 (5 bases). V lost 6 bases to trimming and J lost 0 bases, with 15 bases between them. Germline CDR1 is SGDLS and CDR2 is YYNGEE. The CDR3 covers 16 residues. The CDR3 is CASTTKDSSNTGELFF. CDR3 in DNA: TGTGCCAGCACTACCAAAGACAGTTCGAACACCGGGGAGCTGTTTTTT.

V usage is TRBV12-3 or TRBV12-4 and J usage is TRBJ2-5; D remains ambiguous. Trimming removed 4 bases at V and 1 base at J, with 7 bases between. The CDR3 length is 13 residues. The DNA for the CDR3 is TGTGCCAGCAGTTCAGAACCCCAAGAGACCCAGTACTTC. It encodes CASSSEPQETQYF.

This clonotype was detected only a few times. The genes are TRBV6-2 or TRBV6-3 and TRBJ2-5; either TRBD1 or TRBD2 may supply D (5 bases each). CDR1 is MNHEY and CDR2 is SVGEGT in the germline V gene. The CDR3 runs 18 residues. V lost 2 bases and J 2 bases, leaving 21 bases between the germline ends. The CDR3 spells CASSYIPAGEQVQETQYF. The CDR3 nucleotides read TGTGCCAGCAGTTACATTCCGGCGGGCGAACAGGTGCAAGAGACCCAGTACTTC.

This sequence joins TRBV7-8 and TRBJ2-1; D call uncertain. Trimming removed 0 bases from V and 7 bases from J, with 7 bases in between. The CDR3 has 13 residues. The germline V gene encodes CDR1 SGHVS and CDR2 FQNEAQ. DNA of the CDR3: TGTGCCAGCAGCTTAGCAGGGTTTAATGAGCAGTTCTTC. It specifies CASSLAGFNEQFF.

V is TRBV7-2 and J is TRBJ2-1, with no clear D. The CDR3 has 16 residues. Germline CDR1 reads SGHTA; CDR2 reads FQGNSA. V lost 2 bases and J lost 5, with 16 bases in between. CDR3 amino acids: CASSLLFPRADNEQFF. The CDR3 bases are TGTGCCAGCAGCTTACTTTTTCCCCGGGCCGACAATGAGCAGTTCTTC.

This clonotype was detected only a few times. V gene TRBV7-9 combines with J gene TRBJ1-3; D remains ambiguous. The germline V and J ends were trimmed by 6 bases and 3 bases, with 9 bases remaining between them. There are 13 residues in the CDR3. Per the germline V gene, CDR1 is SEHNR and CDR2 is FQNEAQ (reference sequence). CDR3 residues: CASRPLSGNTIYF. The CDR3 DNA is TGTGCCAGCAGGCCGTTAAGTGGAAACACCATATATTTT.

This clonotype was detected a few times. V gene TRBV3-1 combines with J gene TRBJ2-3, with D possibly being TRBD1 (6 bases). The ends were cut back, 0 bases at V and 6 bases at J, with 13 bases in the middle. The CDR3 loop spans 15 amino acids. Germline V lookup: CDR1 LGHDT, CDR2 YNNKEL (reference sequence). The CDR3 DNA reads TGTGCCAGCAGCCAAGACGGGGCAGGGGTGGATACGCAGTATTTT. This gives the protein CASSQDGAGVDTQYF.

This clonotype has only a few counts. V is TRBV20-1 and J is TRBJ2-1, with D hard to call. Trimming took 0 bases from V and 0 from J, leaving 15 bases between them. This CDR3 has 17 amino acids. The germline V gene has CDR1 DFQATT and CDR2 SNEGSKA (reference sequence). The CDR3 nucleotides are TGCAGTGCTAGAGATACCGTCGCGGCGAGCTCCTACAATGAGCAGTTCTTC. This gives the protein CSARDTVAASSYNEQFF.

This clonotype was observed many times. The chain combines TRBV6-5 with TRBJ1-2; 8 positions agree with TRBD1. The CDR3 is 14 amino acids. Germline V gene sequence: CDR1 MNHEY, CDR2 SVGAGI. V lost 3 bases, J lost 7 bases, and 7 bases stayed unmatched. The CDR3 sequence is CASSYYRGRSGYTF. The CDR3 nucleotides read TGTGCCAGCAGTTATTACAGGGGGAGGAGTGGCTACACCTTC.